The rows below give T cell receptor beta chains drawn from one sample of a study of blood T cells in healthy people across ages. One entry per CDR3 protein results from TCRdb running MiXCR on the 5' RACE reads. The table lists 550,000 to 800,000 distinct CDR3 sequences, 32% of them singletons. The sample taken for sequencing was blood. The source is a woman of 80 years or more in good health. CDR3s include the opening cysteine and the closing phenylalanine or tryptophan. The order of the fields is CDR3 protein, CDR3 DNA, V gene, clone size, D gene, J gene, CDR3 length. D genes are given only for firm matches. Clone size is not always given. Where it is, it says once, few, many or a class for expanded clones.

CDR3aa: CASSRDRVRGEKLFF
CDR3nt: TGTGCCAGCAGCCGGGACAGGGTGCGGGGTGAAAAACTGTTTTTT
v_gene: TRBV9
abundance: NA
d_gene: TRBD1
j_gene: TRBJ1-4
len: 15

CDR3aa: CASSLAGTSGGNEQFF
CDR3nt: TGTGCCAGCAGCTTAGCAGGGACTAGCGGTGGCAATGAGCAGTTCTTC
v_gene: TRBV7-2
abundance: many
d_gene: TRBD2
j_gene: TRBJ2-1
len: 16

CDR3aa: CSGEASGRGTEAFF
CDR3nt: TGCAGCGGCGAAGCCTCAGGGCGAGGAACTGAAGCTTTCTTT
v_gene: TRBV29-1
abundance: few
d_gene: NA
j_gene: TRBJ1-1
len: 14

CDR3aa: CASSGDRGVGYGYTF
CDR3nt: TGTGCCAGCAGCGGGGACAGGGGTGTAGGCTATGGCTACACCTTC
v_gene: TRBV5-5
abundance: many
d_gene: TRBD1
j_gene: TRBJ1-2
len: 15

CDR3aa: CSARRDREPFF
CDR3nt: TGCAGCGCGCGTAGGGACAGGGAGCCTTTCTTT
v_gene: TRBV29-1
abundance: NA
d_gene: TRBD1
j_gene: TRBJ1-1
len: 11

CDR3aa: CASSDSTFGANEKLFF
CDR3nt: TGTGCCAGCAGTGATTCCACCTTCGGGGCTAACGAAAAACTGTTTTTT
v_gene: TRBV25-1
abundance: NA
d_gene: NA
j_gene: TRBJ1-4
len: 16

CDR3aa: CASKAGGSFSTDTQYF
CDR3nt: TGCGCCAGCAAGGCGGGGGGGTCCTTCAGCACAGATACGCAGTATTTT
v_gene: TRBV10-2
abundance: NA
d_gene: TRBD2
j_gene: TRBJ2-3
len: 16

CDR3aa: CSVDTSYGYTF
CDR3nt: TGCAGCGTTGACACCTCCTATGGCTACACCTTC
v_gene: TRBV29-1
abundance: many
d_gene: NA
j_gene: TRBJ1-2
len: 11

CDR3aa: CAISGSGQRNTEAFF
CDR3nt: TGTGCCATCAGTGGATCGGGACAGAGGAACACTGAAGCTTTCTTT
v_gene: TRBV10-3
abundance: few
d_gene: TRBD1
j_gene: TRBJ1-1
len: 15

CDR3aa: CASSLRTGYEQYF
CDR3nt: TGTGCCAGTAGTCTCCGGACAGGATACGAGCAGTACTTC
v_gene: TRBV19
abundance: many
d_gene: TRBD1
j_gene: TRBJ2-7
len: 13

CDR3aa: CASKPTGRNYGYTF
CDR3nt: TGTGCCAGCAAACCGACAGGCCGAAACTATGGCTACACCTTC
v_gene: TRBV12-3/TRBV12-4
abundance: NA
d_gene: NA
j_gene: TRBJ1-2
len: 14

CDR3aa: CSGSLGTEQFF
CDR3nt: TGCAGCGGCAGCTTGGGGACGGAGCAGTTCTTC
v_gene: TRBV29-1
abundance: NA
d_gene: NA
j_gene: TRBJ2-1
len: 11

CDR3aa: CSALTSGGYYNEQFF
CDR3nt: TGCAGTGCACTCACTAGCGGGGGGTACTACAATGAGCAGTTCTTC
v_gene: TRBV20-1
abundance: many
d_gene: TRBD2
j_gene: TRBJ2-1
len: 15

CDR3aa: CASSEADLGAFF
CDR3nt: TGTGCCAGCAGTGAAGCCGACCTGGGAGCTTTCTTT
v_gene: TRBV6-1
abundance: NA
d_gene: NA
j_gene: TRBJ1-1
len: 12

CDR3aa: CASSPSGPSYGYTF
CDR3nt: TGTGCCAGCAGTCCCTCGGGGCCCTCTTATGGCTACACCTTC
v_gene: TRBV12-3/TRBV12-4
abundance: NA
d_gene: NA
j_gene: TRBJ1-2
len: 14

CDR3aa: CASTLGDRGIGYTF
CDR3nt: TGTGCCAGTACCCTAGGGGACAGGGGAATTGGCTACACCTTC
v_gene: TRBV19
abundance: few
d_gene: TRBD1
j_gene: TRBJ1-2
len: 14

CDR3aa: CASSSQGRFNTEAFF
CDR3nt: TGTGCCAGCAGTTCCCAGGGACGGTTTAACACTGAAGCTTTCTTT
v_gene: TRBV6-2/TRBV6-3
abundance: NA
d_gene: NA
j_gene: TRBJ1-1
len: 15

CDR3aa: CASSLRGVLLDIQYF
CDR3nt: TGTGCCAGCAGCTTGCGGGGGGTACTCCTGGACATTCAGTACTTC
v_gene: TRBV5-6
abundance: many
d_gene: TRBD2
j_gene: TRBJ2-4
len: 15

CDR3aa: CATRGRPEAFF
CDR3nt: TGTGCCACCCGGGGGAGGCCTGAAGCTTTCTTT
v_gene: TRBV28
abundance: many
d_gene: NA
j_gene: TRBJ1-1
len: 11

CDR3aa: CASSLTWDNEQFF
CDR3nt: TGTGCCAGCAGCTTAACGTGGGACAATGAGCAGTTCTTC
v_gene: TRBV7-3
abundance: many
d_gene: NA
j_gene: TRBJ2-1
len: 13

CDR3aa: CSGGNPSHGQYF
CDR3nt: TGCAGCGGCGGGAATCCCTCCCACGGGCAGTACTTC
v_gene: TRBV29-1
abundance: many
d_gene: NA
j_gene: TRBJ2-7
len: 12

CDR3aa: CASSPYRTDNEQFF
CDR3nt: TGTGCCAGCAGTCCTTACAGGACGGACAATGAGCAGTTCTTC
v_gene: TRBV12-3/TRBV12-4
abundance: NA
d_gene: NA
j_gene: TRBJ2-1
len: 14

CDR3aa: CASSFFTGRENIQYF
CDR3nt: TGTGCCAGCAGCTTTTTTACGGGGAGGGAAAACATTCAGTACTTC
v_gene: TRBV5-6
abundance: many
d_gene: TRBD2
j_gene: TRBJ2-4
len: 15

CDR3aa: CSARDLRTGGEKLFF
CDR3nt: TGCAGTGCTAGAGATCTCAGGACAGGGGGAGAAAAACTGTTTTTT
v_gene: TRBV20-1
abundance: NA
d_gene: TRBD1
j_gene: TRBJ1-4
len: 15

CDR3aa: CSASPGGKTEAFF
CDR3nt: TGCAGTGCTAGTCCAGGGGGAAAGACTGAAGCTTTCTTT
v_gene: TRBV20-1
abundance: NA
d_gene: TRBD1
j_gene: TRBJ1-1
len: 13